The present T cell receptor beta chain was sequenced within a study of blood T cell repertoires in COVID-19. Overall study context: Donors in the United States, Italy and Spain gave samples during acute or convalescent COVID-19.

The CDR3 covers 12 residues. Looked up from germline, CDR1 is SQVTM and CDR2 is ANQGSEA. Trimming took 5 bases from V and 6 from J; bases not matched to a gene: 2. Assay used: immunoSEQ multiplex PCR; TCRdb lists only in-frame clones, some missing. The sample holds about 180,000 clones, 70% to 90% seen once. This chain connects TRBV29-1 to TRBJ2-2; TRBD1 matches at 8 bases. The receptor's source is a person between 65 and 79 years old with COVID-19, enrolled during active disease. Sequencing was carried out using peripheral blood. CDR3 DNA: TGCAGCGTTCAGACAGGGGCCGGGGAGCTGTTTTTT. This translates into CSVQTGAGELFF.